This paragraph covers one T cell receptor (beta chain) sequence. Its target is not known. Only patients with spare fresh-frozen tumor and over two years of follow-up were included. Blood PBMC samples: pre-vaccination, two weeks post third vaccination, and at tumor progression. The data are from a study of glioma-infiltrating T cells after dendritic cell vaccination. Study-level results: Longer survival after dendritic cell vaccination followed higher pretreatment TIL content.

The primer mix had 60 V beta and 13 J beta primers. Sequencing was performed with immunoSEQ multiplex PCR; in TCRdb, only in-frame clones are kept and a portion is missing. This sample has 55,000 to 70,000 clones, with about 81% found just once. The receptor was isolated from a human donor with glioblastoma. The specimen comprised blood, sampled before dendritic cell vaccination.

The CDR3 DNA reads TGTGCCAGCAGGGCGGGGGTGGGCACAGATACGCAGTATTTT. Protein product: CASRAGVGTDTQYF. V is TRBV7-9 and J is TRBJ2-3, with TRBD2 identical over 7 bases. Germline V gene sequence: CDR1 SEHNR, CDR2 FQNEAQ (reference sequence). There are 14 residues in the CDR3. With 6 bases clipped from V and 1 base from J, the junction kept 4 bases outside the gene matches.